This TCR beta chain came from a study of tumor-infiltrating lymphocytes in oesophageal squamous cell carcinoma. TCRdb analysed the PCR reads with MiXCR anew, one entry per CDR3 protein. The sample shows some 16,000 distinct CDR3 sequences, around 40% of them seen only once. The germline V gene has CDR1 SGHTA and CDR2 FQGNSA. V shed 6 bases and J 4 bases; nucleotides not matched to a gene: 8. This CDR3 contains 16 residues. The rearrangement uses TRBV7-2 and TRBJ2-1, with 11 bases that match TRBD2. The clonotype originates from a female donor with esophageal squamous cell carcinoma. Sequenced input: normal esophageal tissue next to the tumor. CDR3 nucleotides: TGTGCCAGCAGGAATAGCGGGAGGGCCACGTACAATGAGCAGTTCTTC. This gives the protein CASRNSGRATYNEQFF.